A selection of T cell receptor beta chains follows, all from one sample in a study of T cells in Graves' hyperthyroidism and ophthalmopathy. MiXCR, applied by TCRdb to the multiplex PCR reads, yields one record per CDR3 protein. The profile covers about 360,000 distinct CDR3 sequences, with 15% to 19% appearing a single time and 25% to 35% taken by the ten largest. Sequencing input: blood. All receptors come from a woman under 30 with Graves' hyperthyroidism that later progressed to Graves' ophthalmopathy. Each CDR3 is given with its conserved first and last residue. Each record gives: V gene, J gene, D gene, clone size, CDR3 protein, CDR3 DNA. A D gene is named only where the DNA matches it firmly. The size field is filled for only some rows; it gives once, few, many or a size class.

V: TRBV4-3
J: TRBJ1-1
D: -
size: many
CDR3: CASSIRGGNTEAFF
DNA: TGCGCCAGCAGCATAAGGGGGGGAAACACTGAAGCTTTCTTT

V: TRBV12-3/TRBV12-4
J: TRBJ2-4
D: -
size: many
CDR3: CASSLGGAAKNIQYF
DNA: TGTGCCAGCAGTTTAGGTGGGGCTGCCAAAAACATTCAGTACTTC

V: TRBV7-9
J: TRBJ2-5
D: TRBD2
size: many
CDR3: CASSSRASGIVWKTQYF
DNA: TGTGCCAGCAGCTCCAGAGCTAGCGGGATAGTTTGGAAGACCCAGTACTTC

V: TRBV12-3/TRBV12-4
J: TRBJ1-4
D: -
size: -
CDR3: CASSSGGGEKLFF
DNA: TGTGCCAGCAGTTCGGGGGGAGGGGAAAAACTGTTTTTT

V: TRBV4-3
J: TRBJ2-5
D: TRBD2
size: -
CDR3: CANSQDWGGQETQYF
DNA: TGCGCCAACAGCCAAGATTGGGGGGGGCAAGAGACCCAGTACTTC

V: TRBV10-3
J: TRBJ2-3
D: -
size: -
CDR3: CAIRGIQGRRTDTQYF
DNA: TGTGCCATCAGGGGGATACAGGGGAGGAGAACAGATACGCAGTATTTT

V: TRBV5-1
J: TRBJ2-5
D: TRBD2
size: many
CDR3: CASSLVAGTNLRQETQYF
DNA: TGCGCCAGCAGCTTAGTCGCCGGGACTAACCTACGTCAAGAGACCCAGTACTTC

V: TRBV12-3/TRBV12-4
J: TRBJ2-3
D: -
size: many
CDR3: CASAFTDTQYF
DNA: TGTGCCAGCGCATTTACAGATACGCAGTATTTT

V: TRBV20-1
J: TRBJ2-1
D: -
size: many
CDR3: CSARYGDSPRGNEQFF
DNA: TGCAGTGCTAGATATGGGGACTCGCCGAGAGGCAATGAGCAGTTCTTC

V: TRBV5-1
J: TRBJ2-1
D: TRBD2
size: -
CDR3: CASSGGLAGPIEQFF
DNA: TGCGCCAGCAGCGGGGGACTAGCGGGGCCAATAGAGCAGTTCTTC

V: TRBV6-2/TRBV6-3
J: TRBJ2-5
D: TRBD1
size: -
CDR3: CASSYPGYRGETQYF
DNA: TGTGCCAGCAGTTACCCGGGGTACAGGGGAGAGACCCAGTACTTC

V: TRBV3-1
J: TRBJ2-1
D: TRBD2
size: many
CDR3: CASSQGGLAGGHEQFF
DNA: TGTGCCAGCAGCCAAGGCGGACTAGCGGGAGGTCATGAGCAGTTCTTC

V: TRBV2
J: TRBJ1-5
D: -
size: -
CDR3: CASRLTGEDSAQHF
DNA: TGTGCCAGCAGGCTGACAGGCGAAGACTCAGCCCAGCATTTT

V: TRBV5-6
J: TRBJ2-1
D: TRBD2
size: few
CDR3: CASTPGTSGGSSYNEQFF
DNA: TGTGCCAGCACCCCGGGGACTAGCGGGGGTAGCTCCTACAATGAGCAGTTCTTC

V: TRBV20-1
J: TRBJ1-5
D: -
size: -
CDR3: CSASGWGRGQPQHF
DNA: TGCAGTGCTAGTGGTTGGGGGCGCGGTCAGCCCCAGCATTTT

V: TRBV19
J: TRBJ1-1
D: TRBD1
size: few
CDR3: CASRLGQGTEAFF
DNA: TGTGCCAGTAGGTTGGGACAGGGGACTGAAGCTTTCTTT

V: TRBV30
J: TRBJ1-6
D: -
size: -
CDR3: CAWTHVGVNSPLHF
DNA: TGTGCCTGGACCCACGTCGGGGTTAATTCACCCCTCCACTTT

V: TRBV11-2
J: TRBJ2-7
D: -
size: many
CDR3: CASSLETGGTYEQYF
DNA: TGTGCCAGCAGCTTAGAAACTGGCGGCACCTACGAGCAGTACTTC

V: TRBV7-9
J: TRBJ2-3
D: -
size: many
CDR3: CASRSGRDTQYF
DNA: TGTGCCAGCAGGTCAGGACGCGATACGCAGTATTTT

V: TRBV20-1
J: TRBJ2-3
D: TRBD2
size: -
CDR3: CSALPRTSGTTDTQYF
DNA: TGCAGTGCATTACCTCGGACTAGCGGGACAACAGATACGCAGTATTTT

V: TRBV7-2
J: TRBJ1-2
D: TRBD1
size: many
CDR3: CATQTDRGNYGYTF
DNA: TGTGCCACCCAAACAGACAGGGGGAACTATGGCTACACCTTC

V: TRBV6-1
J: TRBJ2-7
D: TRBD1
size: many
CDR3: CASRPGTGGPYEQYF
DNA: TGTGCCAGCAGGCCCGGGACAGGGGGCCCCTACGAGCAGTACTTC

V: TRBV6-6
J: TRBJ1-1
D: -
size: few
CDR3: CANSYSRDTEAFF
DNA: TGTGCCAACAGTTACTCGAGGGACACTGAAGCTTTCTTT

V: TRBV18
J: TRBJ1-5
D: -
size: many
CDR3: CASSPGALNQPQHF
DNA: TGTGCCAGCTCACCAGGGGCCTTAAATCAGCCCCAGCATTTT

V: TRBV5-6
J: TRBJ1-4
D: TRBD1
size: -
CDR3: CASSFLQGNDYEKLFF
DNA: TGTGCCAGCAGCTTCTTACAGGGGAATGATTATGAAAAACTGTTTTTT

V: TRBV3-1
J: TRBJ1-2
D: TRBD1
size: few
CDR3: CASSPLTGTGGAGYTF
DNA: TGTGCCAGCAGCCCTTTAACCGGGACAGGGGGCGCGGGCTACACCTTC

V: TRBV12-5
J: TRBJ2-3
D: TRBD2
size: many
CDR3: CASGLVITPGLAGSTDTQYF
DNA: TGTGCTAGTGGTTTGGTAATCACCCCAGGACTAGCGGGAAGCACAGATACGCAGTATTTT

V: TRBV27
J: TRBJ2-2
D: -
size: few
CDR3: CASSLIGNGELFF
DNA: TGTGCCAGCAGTTTAATAGGGAACGGGGAGCTGTTTTTT

V: TRBV9
J: TRBJ2-1
D: TRBD2
size: -
CDR3: CASSGTSGRGGNEQFF
DNA: TGTGCCAGCAGCGGGACTAGCGGGAGAGGGGGCAATGAGCAGTTCTTC

V: TRBV27
J: TRBJ1-5
D: -
size: many
CDR3: CASRPGQLNQPQHF
DNA: TGTGCCAGCAGACCTGGACAACTCAATCAGCCCCAGCATTTT

V: TRBV4-1
J: TRBJ2-7
D: TRBD1
size: -
CDR3: CASSQVQGPEQYF
DNA: TGCGCCAGCAGCCAAGTACAGGGGCCCGAGCAGTACTTC

V: TRBV28
J: TRBJ2-2
D: -
size: many
CDR3: CASSSRLSGDTGELFF
DNA: TGTGCCAGCAGTTCCCGACTATCAGGGGATACCGGGGAGCTGTTTTTT

V: TRBV4-1
J: TRBJ2-7
D: -
size: -
CDR3: CASSQDYTGASYEQYF
DNA: TGCGCCAGCAGCCAAGATTATACGGGAGCGTCCTACGAGCAGTACTTC

V: TRBV20-1
J: TRBJ2-1
D: TRBD1
size: many
CDR3: CSATMTGGWDNEQFF
DNA: TGCAGTGCTACCATGACAGGGGGCTGGGACAATGAGCAGTTCTTC

V: TRBV2
J: TRBJ2-3
D: -
size: many
CDR3: CASIPLPYTQYF
DNA: TGTGCCAGCATTCCGCTCCCATATACGCAGTATTTT

V: TRBV2
J: TRBJ1-2
D: -
size: many
CDR3: CASSPPEGYTF
DNA: TGTGCCAGCAGCCCCCCTGAGGGCTACACCTTC

V: TRBV4-3
J: TRBJ1-4
D: TRBD1
size: many
CDR3: CASSQIRTGVNTGSEKLFF
DNA: TGCGCCAGCAGCCAAATTCGGACAGGTGTTAATACAGGGAGTGAAAAACTGTTTTTT

V: TRBV20-1
J: TRBJ2-3
D: TRBD2
size: many
CDR3: CSARDGGLAGSGTQYF
DNA: TGCAGTGCTAGAGATGGTGGACTAGCGGGGAGCGGTACGCAGTATTTT

V: TRBV12-3/TRBV12-4
J: TRBJ2-7
D: -
size: -
CDR3: CASSLSWDIGQYF
DNA: TGTGCCAGCAGTTTATCTTGGGACATCGGGCAGTACTTC

V: TRBV20-1
J: TRBJ2-7
D: TRBD2
size: many
CDR3: CSARDPSGSYEQYF
DNA: TGCAGTGCTAGAGACCCTAGCGGCTCCTACGAGCAGTACTTC

V: TRBV9
J: TRBJ1-1
D: -
size: -
CDR3: CASSASSGATEAFF
DNA: TGTGCCAGCAGCGCCTCGTCAGGGGCCACTGAAGCTTTCTTT

V: TRBV5-1
J: TRBJ2-7
D: TRBD2
size: -
CDR3: CASSLVLAGAPEQYF
DNA: TGCGCCAGCAGCTTGGTTCTAGCGGGAGCCCCCGAGCAGTACTTC

V: TRBV18
J: TRBJ2-1
D: TRBD2
size: many
CDR3: CASSTGTSNEQFF
DNA: TGTGCCAGCTCAACCGGGACTAGTAATGAGCAGTTCTTC

V: TRBV4-3
J: TRBJ1-6
D: TRBD1
size: -
CDR3: CASSRRTGDNSPLHF
DNA: TGCGCCAGCAGTCGTAGGACAGGGGATAATTCACCCCTCCACTTT

V: TRBV30
J: TRBJ2-1
D: -
size: once
CDR3: CAWTSGLVRGNEQFF
DNA: TGTGCCTGGACCTCCGGACTGGTTAGGGGGAATGAGCAGTTCTTC

V: TRBV12-3/TRBV12-4
J: TRBJ1-2
D: -
size: many
CDR3: CASSPLPPGYTF
DNA: TGTGCCAGCAGCCCTCTGCCCCCGGGCTACACCTTC

V: TRBV25-1
J: TRBJ2-7
D: TRBD1
size: many
CDR3: CASRGQGRFTEQYF
DNA: TGTGCCAGCAGAGGACAGGGTCGGTTCACCGAGCAGTACTTC

V: TRBV28
J: TRBJ2-1
D: -
size: -
CDR3: CASSFFTGSNEQFF
DNA: TGTGCCAGCAGTTTCTTCACCGGGAGCAATGAGCAGTTCTTC

V: TRBV2
J: TRBJ1-3
D: TRBD1
size: many
CDR3: CASRQGSGNTIYF
DNA: TGTGCCAGCAGACAGGGGTCTGGAAACACCATATATTTT

V: TRBV30
J: TRBJ1-1
D: TRBD1
size: many
CDR3: CAWQPGQRNTEAFF
DNA: TGTGCCTGGCAACCGGGACAGAGGAACACTGAAGCTTTCTTT

V: TRBV5-6
J: TRBJ1-1
D: -
size: -
CDR3: CASSFGHPNTEAFF
DNA: TGTGCCAGCAGCTTTGGGCACCCGAACACTGAAGCTTTCTTT

V: TRBV5-6
J: TRBJ1-2
D: -
size: -
CDR3: CASSFGVEYGYTF
DNA: TGTGCCAGCAGCTTCGGGGTAGAGTATGGCTACACCTTC

V: TRBV27
J: TRBJ1-6
D: -
size: -
CDR3: CASSSEEGDSPLHF
DNA: TGTGCCAGCAGTTCGGAGGAAGGTGATTCACCCCTCCACTTT

V: TRBV28
J: TRBJ2-1
D: -
size: -
CDR3: CASSYRIRGEQFF
DNA: TGTGCCAGCAGTTACCGGATACGGGGTGAGCAGTTCTTC

V: TRBV5-1
J: TRBJ2-1
D: -
size: many
CDR3: CASSPRGGWEQFF
DNA: TGCGCCAGCAGCCCGCGGGGCGGATGGGAGCAGTTCTTC

V: TRBV7-2
J: TRBJ2-2
D: TRBD1
size: many
CDR3: CASSLSQGTGELFF
DNA: TGTGCCAGCAGCCTATCACAGGGGACCGGGGAGCTGTTTTTT

V: TRBV29-1
J: TRBJ2-7
D: -
size: many
CDR3: CSVELAGVPSSYEQYF
DNA: TGCAGCGTTGAACTGGCAGGCGTTCCCAGCTCCTACGAGCAGTACTTC

V: TRBV28
J: TRBJ1-6
D: -
size: few
CDR3: CASTSRESPLHF
DNA: TGTGCCAGCACAAGCAGGGAATCACCCCTCCACTTT